The present entry profiles one TCR beta chain with its context. The antigen is undetermined. The study drew its donors from healthy HIV-negative adults without recent acute infections or vaccinations. The sample belongs to a study of shared clonotypes between healthy human individuals. Each subset's genomic DNA was split evenly across several immunoSEQ plates. In the source study's methods: For the immunoSEQ data, sequences were junction-only without quality scores, so filtering differed. Here immunoSEQ multiplex PCR was the method, and the copy in TCRdb shows in-frame clones only, minus some. From that table come the V and J calls and clone size; the DNA was used to work out D and trimming. The sample lists nearly 1 million clones, 76% occurring once. Study results and limitations: Four donors had around 5% of their naive CD4 clonotypes in common.

The CDR3 covers 15 residues. The ends were cut back, 4 bases at V and 0 bases at J, with 9 bases in the middle. Germline V gene lookup returns CDR1 MGHDK and CDR2 SYGVNS. V and J are TRBV25-1 and TRBJ1-4; D gene uncertain. This sequence was found in a man aged 18 to 30 in good health. Sequenced sample: memory CD4+ T cells sorted from blood. Subset described: CD45RA-negative fraction. The CDR3 loop is CASSAYLATNEKLFF. CDR3 DNA: TGTGCCAGCAGTGCCTATCTTGCAACTAATGAAAAACTGTTTTTT.